One sample yielded the 14 T cell receptor beta chains listed below, sequenced in a study of regulatory T cells in long-lasting Graves disease. The time point is: newly diagnosed GD, antithyroid drugs for less than 3 months. From PBMCs, RNA was extracted and then used to make the TCR library. Library construction for TCR beta used iRepertoire HTBI primers and Arm-PCR of CDR3 regions. A single record per CDR3 protein comes from TCRdb applying MiXCR to the multiplex PCR reads. Of about 540,000 distinct CDR3 sequences listed, roughly 13% were seen once; the top ten hold about 10%. The sample was also linked to a second study, of T cells in Graves' hyperthyroidism and ophthalmopathy.

The sample in question was peripheral blood mononuclear cells (PBMCs), obtained at new diagnosis, from a patient treated with antithyroid drugs. The receptors stem from a man aged 30-40 years with Graves disease.

This clonotype showed up many times. V gene TRBV5-1 combines with J gene TRBJ1-2; unclear D gene. The CDR3 spans 15 residues. V dropped 0 bases and J dropped 8 bases, with 17 bases sitting between them. CDR1 SGHRS and CDR2 YFSETQ come from the germline V gene. CDR3 sequence: CASSLEDRPTGGYTF. The CDR3 DNA is TGCGCCAGCAGCTTGGAGGACCGCCCAACGGGAGGCTACACCTTC.

Concerning this clonotype: A much larger clone lies one base from this, so it may be a read error. This chain joins TRBV6-2 or TRBV6-3 and TRBJ2-1; D is possibly TRBD2 (6 bases). This CDR3 spans 17 amino acids. Germline CDR1 reads MNHEY; CDR2 reads SVGEGT. DNA for the CDR3: TGTGCCAGCAGCCTCCGAGGGCGGGGCCCTTCCTACAATGAGCGGTTCTTC. Amino acids: CASSLRGRGPSYNERFF.

The sample holds many counts of this clonotype. This chain uses TRBV10-1 with TRBJ2-5; D may be TRBD1 or TRBD2 (6 bases each). Germline-derived CDR1 and CDR2 are WNHNN and SYGVQD (reference sequence). The V end lost 9 bases, the J end lost 5 bases, and 22 bases lay between the germline ends. The CDR3 is made up of 15 amino acids. This CDR3 is CASRVDVRGGETQYF. The CDR3 DNA follows: TGCGCCAGTCGAGTGGACGTCAGAGGGGGGGAGACCCAGTACTTC.

Ten or more counts support this clonotype. The chain is built from TRBV3-1 and TRBJ1-1; perhaps TRBD1 as D (6 bases). CDR3 length equals 16 residues. V lost 2 bases and J lost 4, with 17 bases in between. The germline V gene encodes CDR1 LGHDT and CDR2 YNNKEL (reference sequence). Here the CDR3 reads CASSQKTGQIGTEAFF. The CDR3 DNA sequence: TGTGCCAGCAGCCAAAAAACGGGACAAATCGGCACTGAAGCTTTCTTT.

The chain links TRBV29-1 to TRBJ1-3; D not resolved. The germline gives CDR1 SQVTM, CDR2 ANQGSEA. This CDR3 has 14 residues. Between the trimmed V and J ends, which lost 3 bases and 1 base, there was a span of 10 bases. Written as DNA, the CDR3 is TGCAGCGTTGAGAGGCTGTTATCTGGAAACACCATATATTTT. Its translation: CSVERLLSGNTIYF.

This clonotype was seen many times. The V gene is TRBV3-1, the J gene TRBJ2-2; 7 bases line up with TRBD2. V trimming: 8 bases; J trimming: 5 bases; junction bases outside the gene matches: 5. Germline-derived CDR1 and CDR2 are LGHDT and YNNKEL (reference sequence). The CDR3 has 13 amino acids. In DNA form, the CDR3 reads TGTGCCAGCGGGCAGGGAGGGACCGGGGAGCTGTTTTTT. Translating it yields CASGQGGTGELFF.

The sample holds a few counts of this clonotype. CDR3 bases: TGTGCCAGTAGCTTAAAGTCGGAATACAATGAGCAGTTCTTC. Translation gives CASSLKSEYNEQFF. The V and J genes are TRBV19 and TRBJ2-1, with unresolved D. Germline-derived CDR1 and CDR2 are LNHDA and SQIVND (reference sequence). Trimming shortened V by 6 bases and J by 4 bases, and 13 bases separated the two germline ends. This CDR3 is 14 amino acids long.

The chain links TRBV4-2 to TRBJ2-3, with a weak D call TRBD2 (6 bases). Trimming removed 1 base at V and 3 bases at J, with 17 bases between. The germline gives CDR1 LGHNA, CDR2 YNFKEQ. This CDR3 spans 17 amino acids. In DNA, the CDR3 is TGTGCCAGCAGCCAAGGAACGGGGGAGGTGAGGACAGATACGCAGTATTTT. Translated, it gives CASSQGTGEVRTDTQYF.

Worth noting for this clonotype: Being one base from a much bigger clone, this may be a read error. The V and J genes are TRBV7-9 and TRBJ2-3; D is undetermined. The CDR3 has 14 residues. CDR1 and CDR2 (germline): SEHNR, FQNEAQ (reference sequence). In DNA form, the CDR3 reads TGTGTCAGCAGCACCGCCGCTACCACAGATACGCAGTATTTT. Translating gives CVSSTAATTDTQYF.

The sample holds many counts of this clonotype. The CDR3 reads CASSQRTGREQFF. The CDR3 DNA sequence: TGCGCCAGCAGCCAGAGGACAGGCCGGGAGCAGTTCTTC. The V gene is TRBV5-1, the J gene TRBJ2-1; TRBD1 aligns across 7 bases. The trim removed 4 bases at V and 10 bases at J, leaving 8 bases unmatched. CDR3 size: 13 residues. Germline CDR1 and CDR2: SGHRS and YFSETQ.

Ten or more counts support this clonotype. The chain employs TRBV12-3 or TRBV12-4 and TRBJ2-2, with 9 bases that match TRBD2. The V segment lost 6 bases and the J segment 4 bases; nucleotides outside the gene matches: 9. The CDR3 runs 16 residues. CDR3 nucleotides: TGTGCCAGCAGCCCTTTGGGCGGGGGGGGCACCGGGGAGCTGTTTTTT. Translation: CASSPLGGGGTGELFF.

This clonotype came up many times. The gene calls are TRBV7-9 and TRBJ1-2; no clear D gene. This CDR3 is 12 amino acids long. V dropped 0 bases and J dropped 8 bases, with 7 bases sitting between them. Germline CDR1 SEHNR, CDR2 FQNEAQ (reference sequence). The DNA of the CDR3 is TGTGCCAGCAGCTTAGCCCTCGGAGGCTACACCTTC. Its translation is CASSLALGGYTF. Full variable domain (missing parts from reference TRBV7-9 and TRBJ1-2): DTGVSQNPRHKITKRGQNVTFRCDPISEHNRLYWYRQTLGQGPEFLTYFQNEAQLEKSRLLSDRFSAERPKGSFSTLEIQRTEQGDSAMYLCASSLALGGYTFGSGTRLTVV.

The table lists this clonotype with many counts. The chain couples TRBV12-3 or TRBV12-4 to TRBJ2-1, with 8 bases identical to TRBD2. The CDR3 contains 15 residues. The V and J ends lost 5 bases and 3 bases, in that order; junction bases with no gene match: 6. CDR3: CASSKLAEGYNEQFF. The DNA for the CDR3 is TGTGCCAGCAGTAAACTAGCGGAGGGCTACAATGAGCAGTTCTTC.

The rearrangement links TRBV11-2 to TRBJ2-1; TRBD1 is a possible D gene (6 bases). The CDR3 totals 18 residues. V gave up 2 bases and J gave up 7 bases, with 24 bases separating them. Per the germline V gene, CDR1 is SGHAT and CDR2 is FQNNGV. The CDR3 DNA reads as TGTGCCAGCAGCTTAAAATCAGGGGTTCTTTTAATTGGGAATGAGCAGTTCTTC. It codes for CASSLKSGVLLIGNEQFF.